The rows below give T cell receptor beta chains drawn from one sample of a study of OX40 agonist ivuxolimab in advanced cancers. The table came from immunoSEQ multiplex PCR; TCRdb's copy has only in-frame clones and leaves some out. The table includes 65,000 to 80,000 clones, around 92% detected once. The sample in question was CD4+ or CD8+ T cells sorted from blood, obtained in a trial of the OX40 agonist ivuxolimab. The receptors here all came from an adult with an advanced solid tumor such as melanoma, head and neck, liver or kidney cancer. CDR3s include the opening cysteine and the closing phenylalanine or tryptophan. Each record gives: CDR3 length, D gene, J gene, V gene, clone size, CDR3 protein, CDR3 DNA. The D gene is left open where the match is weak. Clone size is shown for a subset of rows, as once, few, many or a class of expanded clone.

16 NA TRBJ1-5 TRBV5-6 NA CASSLARVGPDQPQHF TGTGCCAGCAGCTTGGCCCGAGTGGGTCCTGATCAGCCCCAGCATTTT
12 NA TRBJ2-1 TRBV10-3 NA CAIRAGADEQFF TGTGCCATCAGGGCGGGGGCGGATGAGCAGTTCTTC
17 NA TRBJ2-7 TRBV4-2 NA CASSQGPPGQLAYEQYF TGTGCCAGCAGCCAAGGGCCCCCCGGGCAGTTGGCCTACGAGCAGTACTTC
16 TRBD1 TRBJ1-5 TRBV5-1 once CASSLNGQGSNQPQHF TGCGCCAGCAGCCTCAACGGACAGGGTAGCAATCAGCCCCAGCATTTT
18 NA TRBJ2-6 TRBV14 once CASSQDERTFSGANVLTF TGTGCCAGCAGCCAAGATGAAAGGACCTTCTCTGGGGCCAACGTCCTGACTTTC
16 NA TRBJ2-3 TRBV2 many CASSEARAVLTDTQYF TGTGCCAGCAGTGAAGCAAGAGCGGTGCTCACAGATACGCAGTATTTT
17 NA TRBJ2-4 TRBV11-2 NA CASSLRQGQPIKNIQYF TGTGCCAGCAGCTTACGCCAGGGGCAGCCTATCAAAAACATTCAGTACTTC
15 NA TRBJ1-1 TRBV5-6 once CASSNAPRGGTEAFF TGTGCCAGCAGCAACGCCCCCAGGGGAGGGACTGAAGCTTTCTTT
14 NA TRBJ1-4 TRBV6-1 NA CATTGPNWGEKLFF TGTGCCACCACAGGACCGAACTGGGGTGAAAAACTGTTTTTT
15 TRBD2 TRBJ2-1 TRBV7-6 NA CASRLTSGGYNEQFF TGTGCCAGCAGGCTCACTAGCGGGGGTTACAATGAGCAGTTCTTC
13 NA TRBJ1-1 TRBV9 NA CASSLGSNTEAFF TGTGCCAGCAGCCTGGGCTCTAACACTGAAGCTTTCTTT
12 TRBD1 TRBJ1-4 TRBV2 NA CASTAGGGKLFF TGTGCCAGCACCGCAGGGGGGGGAAAACTGTTTTTT
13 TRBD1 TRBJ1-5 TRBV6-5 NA CASSPGQGTPQHF TGTGCCAGCAGTCCGGGACAGGGAACGCCCCAGCATTTT
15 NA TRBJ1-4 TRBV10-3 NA CAISEEQGLEEKLFF TGTGCCATCAGTGAGGAGCAGGGTTTGGAAGAAAAACTGTTTTTT